This entry describes one T cell receptor beta chain. Here immunoSEQ multiplex PCR was the method, and the copy in TCRdb shows in-frame clones only, minus some. The profile shows about 2,500,000 clones, more than 90% of them singletons. This sample was included in a study of shared clonotypes between healthy human individuals. Looking at the study overall: Donors, aged 18 to 49, were a couple of women and three men.

The CDR3 totals 16 residues. From germline, CDR1 is SGHVS and CDR2 FQNEAQ. V dropped 5 bases and J dropped 0; count of bases not matched to a gene: 8. Sequencing was performed on naive CD4+ T cells sorted from blood. The subset was: CD45RA+ positively selected. This TCR was recovered from a man in his late teens or twenties in good health. This chain uses TRBV7-8 with TRBJ2-7; 9 bases map to TRBD2. CDR3 DNA sequence: TGTGCCAGCAGCCCCGGCGGCGGGGGGGACTCCTACGAGCAGTACTTC. Translating gives CASSPGGGGDSYEQYF.